The sequence of this T cell receptor (beta chain) was determined in a study of blood T cell repertoires in COVID-19. About the study: T cells, B-cell-depleted T cells, or PBMCs provided the cDNA or gDNA that served as material.

Original processing methods: Nucleated cell counts were estimated from reference gene primer amplification. Data came from immunoSEQ multiplex PCR; TCRdb stores just in-frame clones and leaves some out. V and J calls and clone size come straight from that table; D and trimming were deduced from the DNA. The top ten hold roughly a tenth of the sample, which has approximately 330,000 clones, roughly 91% seen once. Adults between about 18 and 89 years of age took part from fewer than 30 US areas. CDR1 and CDR2 from the germline V gene are PRHDT and FYEKMQ (reference sequence). The CDR3 contains 15 residues. V gave up 3 bases and J gave up 8 bases; unmatched junction bases: 7.

This chain connects TRBV13 to TRBJ1-2, with 12 bases identical to TRBD1. The sequencing input was PBMCs or T cells enriched from blood (not recorded which). The origin of this receptor is a woman aged 25 to 39 who had recovered from COVID-19. In DNA, the CDR3 is TGTGCCAGCAGCTTCGGTGGGACAGGGGGCTTAGGCTACACCTTC. Protein: CASSFGGTGGLGYTF.